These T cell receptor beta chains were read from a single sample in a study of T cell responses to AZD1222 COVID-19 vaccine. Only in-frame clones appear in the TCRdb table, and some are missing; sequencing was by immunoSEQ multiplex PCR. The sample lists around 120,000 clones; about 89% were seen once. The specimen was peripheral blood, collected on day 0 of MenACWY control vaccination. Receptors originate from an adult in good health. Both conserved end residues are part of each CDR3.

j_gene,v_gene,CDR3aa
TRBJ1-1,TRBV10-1,CASITDRTNTEAFF
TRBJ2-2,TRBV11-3,CASSLLQGLTGELFF
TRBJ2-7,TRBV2,CASSAHWTGGTAEQYF
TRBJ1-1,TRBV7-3,CASRFTMNTEAFF
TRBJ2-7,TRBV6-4,CARPRLGRTHEQYF
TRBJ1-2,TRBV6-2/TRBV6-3,CASSYLTGSDGYTF
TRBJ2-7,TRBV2,CASSYDRASYEQYF
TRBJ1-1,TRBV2,CASTREKGSITEAFF
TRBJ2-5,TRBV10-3,CAISESPRETQYF
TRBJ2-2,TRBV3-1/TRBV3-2,CASSLRDTGELFF